This is a list of T cell receptor beta chains from one sample in a study of Graves' ophthalmopathy and Graves' hyperthyroidism. TCRdb passed the multiplex PCR reads through MiXCR, listing each CDR3 protein once. In the table there are over a million distinct CDR3 sequences, around a third of which are singletons. The sequenced material came from peripheral blood or thyroid tissue (not recorded which). The receptors come from an adult man with Graves' hyperthyroidism. The CDR3 runs from the conserved cysteine through the conserved F or W. Each record gives: D gene, J gene, V gene, CDR3 protein. A D gene is named only where the DNA matches it firmly.

D: TRBD1; J: TRBJ1-1; V: TRBV15; CDR3: CATSIGQGTNTEAFF
D: TRBD1; J: TRBJ1-2; V: TRBV20-1; CDR3: CSAFAGQGYYGYTF
D: NA; J: TRBJ1-1; V: TRBV12-3/TRBV12-4; CDR3: CASSWRTPNTEAFF
D: NA; J: TRBJ2-2; V: TRBV4-3; CDR3: CASSQDSTGELFF
D: TRBD2; J: TRBJ2-2; V: TRBV7-2; CDR3: CASSSSSGLAGELFF
D: NA; J: TRBJ2-1; V: TRBV9; CDR3: CASRGVAMDEQFF
D: NA; J: TRBJ2-3; V: TRBV7-9; CDR3: CASEQGLRDTQYF
D: TRBD2; J: TRBJ2-7; V: TRBV7-9; CDR3: CASSARTSGALYEQYF
D: TRBD1; J: TRBJ1-2; V: TRBV4-1; CDR3: CASSQDRGNYGYTF
D: NA; J: TRBJ2-7; V: TRBV5-4; CDR3: CASSLAVQGDEQYF